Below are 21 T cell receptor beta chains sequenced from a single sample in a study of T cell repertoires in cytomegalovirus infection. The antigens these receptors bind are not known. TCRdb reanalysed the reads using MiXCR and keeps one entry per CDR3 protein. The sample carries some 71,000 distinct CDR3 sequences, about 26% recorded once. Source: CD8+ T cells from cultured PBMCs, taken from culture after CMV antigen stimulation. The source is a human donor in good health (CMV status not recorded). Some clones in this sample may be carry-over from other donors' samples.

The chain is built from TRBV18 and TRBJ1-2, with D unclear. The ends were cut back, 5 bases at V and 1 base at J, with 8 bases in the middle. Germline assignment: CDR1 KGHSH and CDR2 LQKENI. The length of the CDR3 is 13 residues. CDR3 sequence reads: CASSDADNYGYTF. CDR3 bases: TGTGCCAGCTCAGACGCAGATAACTATGGCTACACCTTC.

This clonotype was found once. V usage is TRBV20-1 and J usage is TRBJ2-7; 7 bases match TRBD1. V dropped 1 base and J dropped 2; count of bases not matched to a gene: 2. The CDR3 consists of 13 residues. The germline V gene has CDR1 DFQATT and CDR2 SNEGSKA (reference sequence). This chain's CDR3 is CSARGQGAYEQYF. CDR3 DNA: TGCAGTGCTAGAGGCCAGGGGGCCTACGAGCAGTACTTC.

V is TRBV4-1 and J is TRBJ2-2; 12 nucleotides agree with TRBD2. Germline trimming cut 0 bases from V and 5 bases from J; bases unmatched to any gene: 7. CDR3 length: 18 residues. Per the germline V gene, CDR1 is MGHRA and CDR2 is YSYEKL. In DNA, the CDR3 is TGCGCCAGCAGCCAAGAGGAAAGACTAGCGGGAGAAACCGGGGAGCTGTTTTTT. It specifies CASSQEERLAGETGELFF.

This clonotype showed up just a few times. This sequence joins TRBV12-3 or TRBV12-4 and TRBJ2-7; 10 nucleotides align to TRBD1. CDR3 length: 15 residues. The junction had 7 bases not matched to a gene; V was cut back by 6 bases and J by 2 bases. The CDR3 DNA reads TGTGCCAGCAGCCCGCCGGACAGGGGGGCCTACGAGCAGTACTTC. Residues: CASSPPDRGAYEQYF.

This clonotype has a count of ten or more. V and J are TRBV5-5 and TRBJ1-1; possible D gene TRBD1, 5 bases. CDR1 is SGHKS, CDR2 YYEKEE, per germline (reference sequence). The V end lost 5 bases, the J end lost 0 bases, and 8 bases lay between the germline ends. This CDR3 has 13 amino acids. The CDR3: CASRRDLNTEAFF. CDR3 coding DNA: TGTGCCAGCAGGAGGGACTTGAACACTGAAGCTTTCTTT.

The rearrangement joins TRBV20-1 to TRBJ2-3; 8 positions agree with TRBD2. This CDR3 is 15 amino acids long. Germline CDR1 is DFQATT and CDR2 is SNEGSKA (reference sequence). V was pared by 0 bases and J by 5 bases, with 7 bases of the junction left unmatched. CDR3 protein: CSARDRAGGGDTQYF. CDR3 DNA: TGCAGTGCTAGAGATCGGGCGGGAGGTGGAGATACGCAGTATTTT.

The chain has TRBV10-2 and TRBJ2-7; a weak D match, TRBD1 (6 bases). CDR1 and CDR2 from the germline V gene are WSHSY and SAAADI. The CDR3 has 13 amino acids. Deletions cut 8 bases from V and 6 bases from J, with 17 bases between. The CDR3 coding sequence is TGCGCCAGCGGCCAGGACAGCCTAACCGAGCAGTACTTC. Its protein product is CASGQDSLTEQYF.

CDR3 in DNA: TGTGCCAGCCCGGGACCTTATAGCTATGAGCAGTTCTTC. It yields the protein CASPGPYSYEQFF. The rearrangement uses TRBV12-3 or TRBV12-4 and TRBJ2-1; possibly TRBD1 or TRBD2 for D (5 bases each). The CDR3 loop spans 13 amino acids. Trimming stripped 8 bases from V and 8 bases from J, with 16 bases between.

CDR3 DNA: TGCGCCAGCAGTGAGAGGCTAGCGGCCACAGATACGCAGTATTTT. Residues: CASSERLAATDTQYF. The chain combines TRBV10-2 with TRBJ2-3; 7 nucleotides match TRBD2. CDR1 and CDR2 (germline): WSHSY, SAAADI. The CDR3 length is 15 residues. The V gene end was trimmed by 2 bases and the J gene end by 2 bases; junction bases not matched to a gene: 4.

The CDR3 nucleotides are TGCAGTGCCAGGGACAGTCTGAACACTGAAGCTTTCTTT. Protein: CSARDSLNTEAFF. The chain is built from TRBV20-1 and TRBJ1-1, with 7 bases that match TRBD1. Germline V gene lookup returns CDR1 DFQATT and CDR2 SNEGSKA (reference sequence). The CDR3 sequence is 13 residues long. J gave up 0 bases and V 6 bases, and 4 bases lay outside the gene matches.

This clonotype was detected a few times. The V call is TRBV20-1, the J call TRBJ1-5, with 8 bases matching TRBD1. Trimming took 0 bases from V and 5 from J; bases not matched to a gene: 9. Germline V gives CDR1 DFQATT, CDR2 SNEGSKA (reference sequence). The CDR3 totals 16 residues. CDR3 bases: TGCAGTGCTAGAGACCAGACAGGGGTGCCCGATCAGCCCCAGCATTTT. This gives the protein CSARDQTGVPDQPQHF.

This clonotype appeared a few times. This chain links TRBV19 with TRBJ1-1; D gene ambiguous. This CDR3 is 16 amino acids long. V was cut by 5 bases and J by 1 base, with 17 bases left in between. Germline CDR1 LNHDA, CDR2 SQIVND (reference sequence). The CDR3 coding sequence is TGTGCCAGTAGTTGGAGGGCGTCTAAATCGAACACTGAAGCTTTCTTT. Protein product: CASSWRASKSNTEAFF.

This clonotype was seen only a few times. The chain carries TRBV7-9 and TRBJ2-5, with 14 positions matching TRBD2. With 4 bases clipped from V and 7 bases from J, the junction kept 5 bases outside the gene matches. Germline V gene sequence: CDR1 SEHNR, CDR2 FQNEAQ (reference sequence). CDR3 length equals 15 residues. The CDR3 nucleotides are TGTGCCAGCAGCTCCCCGGGACTAGCGGGAGTGACCCAGTACTTC. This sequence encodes CASSSPGLAGVTQYF.

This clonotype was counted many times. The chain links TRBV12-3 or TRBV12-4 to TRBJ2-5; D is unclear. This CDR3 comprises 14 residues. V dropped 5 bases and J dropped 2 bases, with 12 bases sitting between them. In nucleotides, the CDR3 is TGTGCCAGCAGTCCCCCCAATGGACAAGAGACCCAGTACTTC. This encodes CASSPPNGQETQYF.

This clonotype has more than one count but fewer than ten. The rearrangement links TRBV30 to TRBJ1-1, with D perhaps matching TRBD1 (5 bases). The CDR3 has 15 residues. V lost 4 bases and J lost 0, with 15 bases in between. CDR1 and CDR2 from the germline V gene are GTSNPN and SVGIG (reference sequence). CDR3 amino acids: CAWTRGTVMNTEAFF. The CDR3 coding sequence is TGTGCCTGGACCCGCGGGACGGTGATGAACACTGAAGCTTTCTTT. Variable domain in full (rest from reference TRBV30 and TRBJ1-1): SQTIHQWPATLVQPVGSPLSLECTVEGTSNPNLYWYRQAAGRGLQLLFYSVGIGQISSEVPQNLSASRPQDRQFILSSKKLLLSDSGFYLCAWTRGTVMNTEAFFGQGTRLTVV.

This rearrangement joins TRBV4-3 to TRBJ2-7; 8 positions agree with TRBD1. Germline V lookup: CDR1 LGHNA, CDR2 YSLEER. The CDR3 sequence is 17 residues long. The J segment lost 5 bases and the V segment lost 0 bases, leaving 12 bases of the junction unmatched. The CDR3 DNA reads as TGCGCCAGCAGCCAAGATATCGACAGGGGTGTGGTAAACGAGCAGTACTTC. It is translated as CASSQDIDRGVVNEQYF.

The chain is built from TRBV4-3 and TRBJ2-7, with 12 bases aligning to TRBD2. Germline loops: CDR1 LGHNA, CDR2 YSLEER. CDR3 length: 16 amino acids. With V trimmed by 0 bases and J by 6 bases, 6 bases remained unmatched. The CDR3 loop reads CASSQDKTSGSGEQYF. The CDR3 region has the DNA TGCGCCAGCAGCCAAGATAAGACTAGCGGGAGTGGCGAGCAGTACTTC.

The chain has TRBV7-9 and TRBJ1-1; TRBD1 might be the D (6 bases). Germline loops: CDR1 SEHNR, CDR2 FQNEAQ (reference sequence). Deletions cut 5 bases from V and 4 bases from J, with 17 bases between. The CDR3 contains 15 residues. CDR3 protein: CASSPGEGWGTEAFF. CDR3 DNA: TGTGCCAGCAGCCCAGGGGAGGGCTGGGGCACTGAAGCTTTCTTT.

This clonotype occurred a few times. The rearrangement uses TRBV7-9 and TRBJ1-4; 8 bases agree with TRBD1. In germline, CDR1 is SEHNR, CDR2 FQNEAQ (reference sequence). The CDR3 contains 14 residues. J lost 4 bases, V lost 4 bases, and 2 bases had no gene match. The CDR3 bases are TGTGCCAGCAGCTCGACAGGGGATAATGAAAAACTGTTTTTT. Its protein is CASSSTGDNEKLFF.

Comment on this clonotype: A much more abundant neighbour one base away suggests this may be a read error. CDR3 in DNA: TGTGCCAGCAGCTGGGACGGGACCGGGGACAATCAGCCCCAGCATTTT. It encodes CASSWDGTGDNQPQHF. This rearrangement joins TRBV7-2 to TRBJ1-5; D might be TRBD1 (5 bases). V was clipped by 4 bases and J by 3 bases, with 16 bases between them. The CDR3 is made up of 16 amino acids. Germline lookup yields CDR1 SGHTA and CDR2 FQGNSA. Based on the CDR3 plus reference TRBV7-2 and TRBJ1-5, the full variable domain is GAGVSQSPSNKVTEKGKDVELRCDPISGHTALYWYRQSLGQGLEFLIYFQGNSAPDKSGLPSDRFSAERTGGSVSTLTIQRTQQEDSAVYLCASSWDGTGDNQPQHFGDGTRLSIL.

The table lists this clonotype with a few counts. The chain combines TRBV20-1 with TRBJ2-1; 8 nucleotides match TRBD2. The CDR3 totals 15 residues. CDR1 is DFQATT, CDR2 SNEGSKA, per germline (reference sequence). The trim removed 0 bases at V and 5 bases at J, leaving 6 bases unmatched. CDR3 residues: CSARDPPAGDNEQFF. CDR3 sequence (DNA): TGCAGTGCTAGAGATCCCCCAGCGGGGGACAATGAGCAGTTCTTC.